This TCR beta chain derives from a study of CD8+CD57+ T cells in acquired aplastic anemia. The table lists this clonotype with a few counts. What it binds is not known. Genomic DNA provided the template from which TCR beta VDJ and CDR3 profiles were obtained. One entry per CDR3 protein, called by TCRdb with MiXCR from the reads. The sample lists over 150,000 distinct CDR3 sequences; about 50% were seen once. The study, taken as a whole, reports: Patients and controls had in common 25 to 30 CD8+ CDR3 sequences.

The sequenced patients had an expansion of CD8+CD57+ cells seen by flow cytometry. No therapy had been given to the patients at the time of blood sampling. The sequence came from a human donor with aplastic anemia. Sequencing was performed on sorted CD4+, CD8+, or CD8+CD57+ T cells (not recorded which) from PBMCs.

The CDR3 DNA is TGTGCCAGCAGTTACGCAACTAGCGGGGGGGCAGGCACAGATACGCAGTATTTT. Protein: CASSYATSGGAGTDTQYF. This rearrangement joins TRBV6-5 to TRBJ2-3, with TRBD2 matching 13 bases. CDR3 length: 18 residues. Germline V gives CDR1 MNHEY, CDR2 SVGAGI. With V trimmed by 2 bases and J by 1 base, 6 bases remained unmatched.